This paragraph reports one T cell receptor (beta chain). Its antigen is still unknown. No base quality values were provided; no much bigger clone lies one nucleotide off. Trimming removed 0 bases from V and 4 bases from J, leaving 12 bases between the germline ends. Including the terminal cysteine and phenylalanine, the CDR3 comprises 15 residues. The retained sequence is limited to the CDR3, 45 bases, with the frame set at the first base. Synthesis of TCR cDNA relied on 5'RACE template switching, a step that introduced a universal primer site along with unique molecular identifiers. cDNA synthesis was primed from both the TCR alpha and TCR beta constant segments. Libraries were amplified in two PCR steps, with sample barcodes and sequencing adapters added in the second step. Libraries were sequenced on Illumina HiSeq 2500 (2x100 bp) or NovaSeq (2x150 bp). The published analysis was carried out like this. MIGEC was used to demultiplex reads and collapse the reads into UMI consensus sequences, and MiXCR was used for V(D)J alignment. Clonotypes responding to the vaccine were identified with edgeR on replicate PBMC samples, with the criteria of FDR below 0.01 and a log2 fold change above 5 up to day 15. Each bulk clonotype was labeled CD4 or CD8 based on which sequenced repertoire, CD4 or CD8, contained the clonotype at higher abundance. TCRdb redid the processing of the public reads, applying fastp at Q25 and MiXCR, and retained in-frame beta chains. Identical CDR3 protein sequences are pooled into one entry, listed with their most common genes and DNA. The V and J calls shown here were made by TCRdb, not taken from the authors' results. The sample data list hundreds of thousands of distinct CDR3 sequences, and about 12% of these were observed just once. More than 13% of the sample belongs to the ten largest clones.

This entry comes from a study of T cells after yellow fever vaccination (dated by TCRdb to the late 2010s). Concerning the study at large: Libraries from fractions with low cell numbers were prepared with the SMART-Seq v4 Ultra Low Input RNA kit. Bulk TCR alpha and beta repertoires were sequenced longitudinally to track T-cell clones before and after primary and booster YFV17D yellow fever vaccination. Two healthy male donors made up the cohort, one aged 18 to 29 years and the other aged 30 to 40 years. Blood was drawn at multiple timepoints before and after primary and secondary immunization, with bulk PBMC replicates and cell subsets isolated. The paper's findings and limits, for the study overall: Most clones expanded after primary vaccination were re-detected after the booster (about 95% of CD4 and around nine tenths of CD8), suggesting broad memory maintenance. Computational filtering was required because FACS-sorted repertoires could contain abundant contaminating clonotypes from the bulk population. Because only a couple of donors were included in the study, the extent to which the findings can be generalized is limited. A small fraction of clonotypes showed up in both the CD4 and CD8 compartments, probably as a result of convergent recombination. The secondary T-cell response was weaker than the primary response but faster, peaking on day 5 instead of day 15.

The label giving this sample's treatment or condition can be read as: live attenuated yellow fever vaccine strain. At every blood-draw timepoint, two biological replicates of bulk PBMCs were collected. PBMCs were isolated from peripheral blood using a standard Ficoll-Paque protocol. TriZol was used to extract RNA from bulk PBMCs, CD4 and CD8 fractions, and dextramer-positive and dextramer-negative fractions. The source was PBMCs, collected on the day of the yellow fever booster vaccination. The sequence derives from a man aged 25-40 years who received the YFV17D yellow fever vaccine. The chain uses TRBV12-3 or TRBV12-4 and TRBJ2-5; a confident D gene designation cannot be given. The DNA sequence is TGTGCCAGCAGTTTAGCAGAAAAATCGGGAGAGACCCAGTACTTC. This translates into CASSLAEKSGETQYF.